Following are 20 T cell receptor beta chains from one sample sequenced in a study of spatial heterogeneity in lung cancer. Time point specified: sample taken at primary tumor resection. TCRdb used MiXCR to reprocess the 5' RACE reads, holding one entry per CDR3 protein. The table lists 60,000 to 75,000 distinct CDR3 sequences, approximately 6% of them singletons. Sequences were derived from PBMCs, sampled at surgery. The receptor set was obtained from a female donor with early-stage non-small cell lung cancer.

This clonotype was seen many times. This chain connects TRBV11-2 to TRBJ1-2, with 7 bases fitting TRBD1. The germline gives CDR1 SGHAT, CDR2 FQNNGV. V trimming: 3 bases; J trimming: 3 bases; junction bases outside the gene matches: 1. This CDR3 has 13 residues. The CDR3 DNA follows: TGTGCCAGCAGCTTTGACAGGGACTATGGCTACACCTTC. It yields the protein CASSFDRDYGYTF.

This clonotype has at least ten counts. V and J are TRBV6-6 and TRBJ1-1; D gene unclear. The CDR3 spans 13 residues. Trimming removed 6 bases from V and 1 base from J, with 9 bases in between. Germline V lookup: CDR1 MNHNY, CDR2 SVGAGI (reference sequence). This CDR3 is CASRDSGNTEAFF. In DNA, the CDR3 is TGTGCCAGCAGAGACTCGGGGAACACTGAAGCTTTCTTT.

This clonotype was detected many times. V and J are TRBV19 and TRBJ1-5; D is uncertain. Trimming took off 3 bases at V and 5 bases at J, with 5 bases between the two ends. CDR1 and CDR2 (germline): LNHDA, SQIVND (reference sequence). This CDR3 comprises 12 residues. In DNA, the CDR3 is TGTGCCAGTAGTATCATATATCAGCCCCAGCATTTT. Translated, it gives CASSIIYQPQHF.

The table lists this clonotype with many counts. The V gene is TRBV3-1, the J gene TRBJ2-1; D remains unclear. V was clipped by 6 bases and J by 3 bases, with 6 bases between them. CDR1 LGHDT and CDR2 YNNKEL come from the germline V gene (reference sequence). The CDR3 sequence is 12 residues long. This chain's CDR3 is CASRTSYNEQFF. The DNA of the CDR3 is TGTGCCAGCAGGACAAGCTACAATGAGCAGTTCTTC.

This clonotype was detected a few times. V and J are TRBV29-1 and TRBJ2-2; the match to TRBD2 covers 7 bases. The V gene's germline CDR1 is SQVTM and CDR2 ANQGSEA. The CDR3 extends over 15 amino acids. The V and J ends lost 7 bases and 7 bases, in that order; junction bases with no gene match: 15. The DNA of the CDR3 is TGCAGCGCAGAAAGGTCCGCGGGGGAGAGCGGGGAGCTGTTTTTT. Translated, it gives CSAERSAGESGELFF.

By proportion, this clonotype is medium-sized. The DNA of the CDR3 is TGTGCCATCAGTGAGGAGGGAGAGACCCAGTACTTC. This gives the protein CAISEEGETQYF. The chain combines TRBV10-3 with TRBJ2-5; a possible D gene is TRBD2 (5 bases). V dropped 2 bases and J dropped 4 bases, with 5 bases sitting between them. The CDR3 is 12 amino acids. Germline loops: CDR1 ENHRY, CDR2 SYGVKD.

This clonotype was detected ten times or more. CDR3 sequence: CASSLGTLGYGLFF. DNA for the CDR3: TGTGCCAGCAGCTTAGGGACATTGGGATATGGACTGTTTTTT. The J gene is TRBJ1-4, the V gene TRBV7-8; maybe TRBD1 (5 bases). The V gene lost 1 base and the J gene lost 13 bases, with 16 bases spanning the gap. Germline V gene lookup returns CDR1 SGHVS and CDR2 FQNEAQ. The length of the CDR3 is 14 residues.

The V call is TRBV5-1, the J call TRBJ1-5; the D gene is possibly TRBD1 (6 bases). The CDR3 is made up of 15 amino acids. Germline CDR1 is SGHRS and CDR2 is YFSETQ. The V end lost 4 bases, the J end lost 5 bases, and 16 bases lay between the germline ends. CDR3: CASSLGLSGDQPQHF. CDR3 sequence (DNA): TGCGCCAGCAGCCTGGGATTATCAGGGGATCAGCCCCAGCATTTT.

This clonotype was recorded at least ten times. CDR3 residues: CASSSSDRGFTEAFF. The CDR3 coding sequence is TGCGCCAGCAGCTCGAGCGACAGGGGGTTCACTGAAGCTTTCTTT. This chain uses TRBV5-1 with TRBJ1-1, with TRBD1 matching over 9 bases. J gave up 4 bases and V 3 bases, and 7 bases lay outside the gene matches. Per germline, CDR1 SGHRS and CDR2 YFSETQ. CDR3 size: 15 residues.

This clonotype was recorded at least ten times. The CDR3 loop reads CASSLNRGANEQFF. CDR3 coding DNA: TGTGCCAGCAGCTTAAACAGGGGGGCGAATGAGCAGTTCTTC. The chain has TRBV5-4 and TRBJ2-1, with TRBD1 matching 8 bases. Trimming at V came to 2 bases and at J to 7 bases, leaving 5 bases not matched to a gene. The CDR3 is made up of 14 amino acids. Germline values: CDR1 SGHNT, CDR2 YYREEE (reference sequence).

This clonotype has at least ten counts. The chain is built from TRBV20-1 and TRBJ2-7; D might be TRBD2 (5 bases). Germline assignment: CDR1 DFQATT and CDR2 SNEGSKA (reference sequence). Trimming cost V 4 bases and J 0 bases, with 7 bases left between them. This CDR3 is built from 12 residues. The CDR3 coding sequence is TGCAGTGCTAAGCGGAGCTCCTACGAGCAGTACTTC. As protein: CSAKRSSYEQYF.

This clonotype was counted ten times or more. This sequence joins TRBV7-9 and TRBJ2-4; D ambiguous. This CDR3 contains 13 residues. CDR1 SEHNR and CDR2 FQNEAQ come from the germline V gene (reference sequence). Trimming stripped 5 bases from V and 1 base from J, with 6 bases between. The CDR3 DNA reads TGTGCCAGCAGCCACGGGGCCAAAAACATTCAGTACTTC. Protein product: CASSHGAKNIQYF.

This chain connects TRBV5-1 to TRBJ1-4; the D is unclear. This CDR3 contains 13 residues. The V and J ends lost 0 bases and 5 bases respectively, with 5 bases between them. Germline V gene sequence: CDR1 SGHRS, CDR2 YFSETQ. The CDR3 region is CASSLEFNEKLFF. DNA of the CDR3: TGCGCCAGCAGCTTGGAATTCAATGAAAAACTGTTTTTT.

The V and J genes are TRBV5-1 and TRBJ2-1, with 12 bases aligning to TRBD1. The CDR3 is made up of 19 amino acids. V trimming: 4 bases; J trimming: 5 bases; junction bases outside the gene matches: 16. Germline loops: CDR1 SGHRS, CDR2 YFSETQ. The CDR3 DNA reads as TGCGCCAGCAGCATGCCATCTGGCGGGACAGGGGGCTATCACAATGAGCAGTTCTTC. This codes for CASSMPSGGTGGYHNEQFF.

This clonotype appeared a few times. Here the CDR3 DNA reads TGTGCCAGCAGCTTAGAAGGCAGATTCTATAATTCACCCCTCCACTTT. The encoded protein is CASSLEGRFYNSPLHF. The chain is built from TRBV11-2 and TRBJ1-6; D gene uncertain. The CDR3 has 16 residues. Germline V gene lookup returns CDR1 SGHAT and CDR2 FQNNGV. The ends were cut back, 0 bases at V and 3 bases at J, with 9 bases in the middle.

This clonotype turned up a few times. This may arise from a read error, as a much more abundant clone is one base away. The chain has TRBV27 and TRBJ1-1; 7 bases agree with TRBD1. Germline V gives CDR1 MNHEY, CDR2 SMNVEV (reference sequence). CDR3 length: 14 amino acids. The CDR3 here is CVSSPLDRSTEAFF. For the CDR3, the DNA is TGTGTCAGCAGCCCACTGGACAGGTCCACTGAAGCTTTCTTT.

This clonotype was detected ten times or more. The chain couples TRBV7-9 to TRBJ2-2; 8 bases line up with TRBD1. The CDR3 runs 17 residues. V trimming: 3 bases; J trimming: 1 base; junction bases outside the gene matches: 7. The germline CDR1 and CDR2 sequences are SEHNR and FQNEAQ (reference sequence). The CDR3 protein is CASSFRQGSLNTGELFF. DNA for the CDR3: TGTGCCAGCAGCTTCCGACAGGGGTCTTTGAACACCGGGGAGCTGTTTTTT.

This rearrangement joins TRBV19 to TRBJ2-5; D may be TRBD1 (6 bases). V was clipped by 5 bases and J by 1 base, with 17 bases between them. This CDR3 is 16 amino acids long. Per the germline V gene, CDR1 is LNHDA and CDR2 is SQIVND (reference sequence). CDR3 in amino acids: CASSPMGATLQETQYF. The CDR3 DNA is TGTGCCAGTAGTCCGATGGGGGCCACCCTCCAAGAGACCCAGTACTTC.

This clonotype has a count of ten or more. The CDR3 coding sequence is TGTGCCATCACGCGGGAGACTGGCAATGAGCAGTTCTTC. It codes for CAITRETGNEQFF. This rearrangement joins TRBV10-3 to TRBJ2-1, with 7 bases matching TRBD2. Germline lookup yields CDR1 ENHRY and CDR2 SYGVKD. The V and J ends lost 7 bases and 6 bases, in that order; junction bases with no gene match: 6. This CDR3 region has 13 residues.

The genes are TRBV11-2 and TRBJ1-1; D remains ambiguous. This CDR3 has 12 residues. V was cut by 0 bases and J by 7 bases, with 6 bases left in between. Germline V gene sequence: CDR1 SGHAT, CDR2 FQNNGV. The CDR3 bases are TGTGCCAGCAGCTTAGATGAGTATGAAGCTTTCTTT. Translating it yields CASSLDEYEAFF.